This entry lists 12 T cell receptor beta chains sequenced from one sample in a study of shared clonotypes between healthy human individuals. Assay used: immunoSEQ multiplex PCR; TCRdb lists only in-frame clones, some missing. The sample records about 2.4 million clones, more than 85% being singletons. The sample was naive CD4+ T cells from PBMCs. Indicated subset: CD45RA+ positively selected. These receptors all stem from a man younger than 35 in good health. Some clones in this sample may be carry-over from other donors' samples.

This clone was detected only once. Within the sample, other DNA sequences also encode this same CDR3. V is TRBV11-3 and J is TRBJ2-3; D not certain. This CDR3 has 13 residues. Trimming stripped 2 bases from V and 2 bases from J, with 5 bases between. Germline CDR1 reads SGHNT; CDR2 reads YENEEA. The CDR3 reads CASSLRVTDTQYF. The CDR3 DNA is TGTGCCAGCAGCTTACGAGTCACAGATACGCAGTATTTT.

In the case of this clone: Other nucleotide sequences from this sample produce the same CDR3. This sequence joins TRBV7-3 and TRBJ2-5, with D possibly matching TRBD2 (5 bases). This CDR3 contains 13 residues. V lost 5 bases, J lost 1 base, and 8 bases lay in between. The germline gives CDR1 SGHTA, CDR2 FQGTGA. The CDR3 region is CASSRGSQETQYF. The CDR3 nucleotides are TGTGCCAGCAGCCGGGGTTCCCAAGAGACCCAGTACTTC.

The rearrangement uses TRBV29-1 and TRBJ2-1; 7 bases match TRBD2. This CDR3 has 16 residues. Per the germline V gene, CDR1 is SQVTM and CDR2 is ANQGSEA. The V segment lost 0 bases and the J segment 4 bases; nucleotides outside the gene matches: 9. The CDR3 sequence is CSVEDGEGYGYNEQFF. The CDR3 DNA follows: TGCAGCGTTGAAGACGGGGAGGGTTATGGGTACAATGAGCAGTTCTTC.

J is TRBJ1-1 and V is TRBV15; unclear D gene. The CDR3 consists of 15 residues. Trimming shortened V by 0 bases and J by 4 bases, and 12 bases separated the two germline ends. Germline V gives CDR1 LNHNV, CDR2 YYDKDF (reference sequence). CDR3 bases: TGTGCCACCAGCAGAGATGTTGAGAGGGCCACTGAAGCTTTCTTT. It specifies CATSRDVERATEAFF.

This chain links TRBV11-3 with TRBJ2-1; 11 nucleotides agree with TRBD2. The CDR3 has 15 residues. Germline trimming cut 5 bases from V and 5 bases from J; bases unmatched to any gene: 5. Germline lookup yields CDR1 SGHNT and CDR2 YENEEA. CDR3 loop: CASSRGTSGNNEQFF. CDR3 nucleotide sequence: TGTGCCAGCAGCCGCGGGACTAGCGGTAACAATGAGCAGTTCTTC.

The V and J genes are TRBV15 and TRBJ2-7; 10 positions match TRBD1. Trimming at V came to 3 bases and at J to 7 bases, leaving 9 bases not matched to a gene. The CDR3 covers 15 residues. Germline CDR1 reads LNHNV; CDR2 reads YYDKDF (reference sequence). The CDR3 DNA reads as TGTGCCACCAGCAGCCCGGGACAGGGGTACCGAGAGCAGTACTTC. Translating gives CATSSPGQGYREQYF.

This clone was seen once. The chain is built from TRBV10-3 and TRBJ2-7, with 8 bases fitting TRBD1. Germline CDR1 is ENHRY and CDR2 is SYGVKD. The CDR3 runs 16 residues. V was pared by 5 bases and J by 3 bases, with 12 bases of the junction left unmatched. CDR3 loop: CAISPHFDRGFYEQYF. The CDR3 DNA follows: TGTGCCATCAGTCCCCACTTTGACAGGGGTTTCTACGAGCAGTACTTC.

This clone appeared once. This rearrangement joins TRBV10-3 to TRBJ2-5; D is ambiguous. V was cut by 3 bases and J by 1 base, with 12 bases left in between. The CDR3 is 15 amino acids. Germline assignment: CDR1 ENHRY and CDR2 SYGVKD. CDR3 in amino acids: CAISDTANPQETQYF. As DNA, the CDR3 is TGTGCCATCAGTGATACAGCGAACCCCCAAGAGACCCAGTACTTC.

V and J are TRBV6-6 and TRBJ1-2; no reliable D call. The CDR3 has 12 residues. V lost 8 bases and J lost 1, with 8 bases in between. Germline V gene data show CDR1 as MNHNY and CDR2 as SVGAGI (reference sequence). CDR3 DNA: TGTGCCAGCGGCACGAATAACTATGGCTACACCTTC. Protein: CASGTNNYGYTF.

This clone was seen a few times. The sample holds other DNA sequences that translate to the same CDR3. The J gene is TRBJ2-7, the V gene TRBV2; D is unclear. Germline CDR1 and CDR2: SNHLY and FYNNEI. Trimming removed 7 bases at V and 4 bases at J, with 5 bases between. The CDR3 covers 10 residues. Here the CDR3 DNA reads TGTGCCAGCAATCGGTACGAGCAGTACTTC. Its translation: CASNRYEQYF.

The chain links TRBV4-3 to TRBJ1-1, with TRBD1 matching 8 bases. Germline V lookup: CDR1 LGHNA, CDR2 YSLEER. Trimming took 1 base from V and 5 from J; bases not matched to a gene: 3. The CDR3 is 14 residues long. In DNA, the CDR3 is TGCGCCAGCAGCCAAGTAAACAGGGGGACTGAAGCTTTCTTT. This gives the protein CASSQVNRGTEAFF.

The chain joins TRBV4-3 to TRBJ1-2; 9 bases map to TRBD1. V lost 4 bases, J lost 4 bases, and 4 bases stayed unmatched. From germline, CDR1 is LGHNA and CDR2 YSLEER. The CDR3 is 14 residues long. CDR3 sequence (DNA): TGCGCCAGCAGCCGGGACAGGGATGGCTATGGCTACACCTTC. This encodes CASSRDRDGYGYTF.